This T cell receptor (beta chain) was sequenced during a study of tumor and adjacent non-tumor tissue in lung cancer. The wider study: Patients were aged about 30 to 76, approximately 11 men and roughly 5 women, stage I to III.

RNA was extracted from bulk tissue without any cell sorting. As regards this clonotype: Antigen specificity is unknown. This sequence may be a read error, since a much larger clone differs from it by one base.

Regarding the study as a whole: Top 100 clones took a larger repertoire share in normal lung.

V lost 2 bases, J lost 0 bases, and 13 bases stayed unmatched. The CDR3 runs to 19 residues. CDR1 and CDR2 from the germline V gene are DFQATT and SNEGSKA (reference sequence). Three rounds of nested PCR, following a modified ARM-PCR protocol, produced the TCRbeta library. TCRdb re-analysed the multiplex PCR reads in MiXCR, keeping a single row per CDR3 protein. The table lists about 80,000 distinct CDR3 sequences, roughly 72% of them singletons. This chain links TRBV20-1 with TRBJ1-5, with 10 bases identical to TRBD1. Source material: lung tumor tissue. The sequence derives from a middle-aged woman with non-small cell lung cancer. CDR3 loop: CSARNLTGTGDYSNQPQHF. The CDR3 DNA reads as TGCAGTGCTAGAAACTTAACCGGGACAGGGGATTATAGCAATCAGCCCCAGCATTTT.